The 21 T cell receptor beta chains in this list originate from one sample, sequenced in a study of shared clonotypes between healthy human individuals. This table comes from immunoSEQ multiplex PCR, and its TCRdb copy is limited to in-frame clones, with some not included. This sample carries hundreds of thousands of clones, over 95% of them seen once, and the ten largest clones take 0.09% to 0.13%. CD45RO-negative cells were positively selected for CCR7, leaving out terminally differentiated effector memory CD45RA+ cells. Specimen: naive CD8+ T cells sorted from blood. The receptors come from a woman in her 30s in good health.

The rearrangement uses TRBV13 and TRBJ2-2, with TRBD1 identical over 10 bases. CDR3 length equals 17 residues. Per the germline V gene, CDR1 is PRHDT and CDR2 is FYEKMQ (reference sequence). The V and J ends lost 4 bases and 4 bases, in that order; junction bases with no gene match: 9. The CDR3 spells CASSSGGRTGGTGELFF. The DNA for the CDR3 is TGTGCCAGCAGCTCAGGGGGCCGGACAGGGGGCACCGGGGAGCTGTTTTTT.

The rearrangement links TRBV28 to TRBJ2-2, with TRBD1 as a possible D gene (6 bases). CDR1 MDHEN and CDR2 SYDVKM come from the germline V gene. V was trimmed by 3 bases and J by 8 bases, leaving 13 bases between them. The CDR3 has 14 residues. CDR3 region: CASSFWGREGELFF. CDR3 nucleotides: TGTGCCAGCAGTTTCTGGGGGCGAGAGGGGGAGCTGTTTTTT.

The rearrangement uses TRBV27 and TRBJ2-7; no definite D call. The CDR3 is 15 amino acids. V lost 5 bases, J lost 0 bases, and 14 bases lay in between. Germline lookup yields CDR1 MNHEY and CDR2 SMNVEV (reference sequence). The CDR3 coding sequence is TGTGCCAGCAGTATGACACCACCGAGCTCCTACGAGCAGTACTTC. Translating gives CASSMTPPSSYEQYF.

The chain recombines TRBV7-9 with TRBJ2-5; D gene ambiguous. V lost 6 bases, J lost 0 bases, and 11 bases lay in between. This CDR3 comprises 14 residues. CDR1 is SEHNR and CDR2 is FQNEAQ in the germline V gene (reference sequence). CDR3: CASSSDTDQETQYF. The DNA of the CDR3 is TGTGCCAGCAGTTCCGACACGGACCAAGAGACCCAGTACTTC. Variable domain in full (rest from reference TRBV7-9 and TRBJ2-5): DTGVSQNPRHKITKRGQNVTFRCDPISEHNRLYWYRQTLGQGPEFLTYFQNEAQLEKSRLLSDRFSAERPKGSFSTLEIQRTEQGDSAMYLCASSSDTDQETQYFGPGTRLLVL.

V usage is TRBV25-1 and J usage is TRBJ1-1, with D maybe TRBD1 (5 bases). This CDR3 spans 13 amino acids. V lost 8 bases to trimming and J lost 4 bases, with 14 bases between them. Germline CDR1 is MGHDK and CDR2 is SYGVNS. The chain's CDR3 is CASQGFSFTEAFF. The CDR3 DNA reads TGTGCCAGCCAGGGTTTCTCGTTCACTGAAGCTTTCTTT.

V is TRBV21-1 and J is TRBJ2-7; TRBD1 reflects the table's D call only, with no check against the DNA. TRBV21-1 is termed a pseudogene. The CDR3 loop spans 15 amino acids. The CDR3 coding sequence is TGTGCCAGTCCCGGGCGGGCAGGGGGATTATTCGAGCAGTACTTC. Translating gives CASPGRAGGLFEQYF.

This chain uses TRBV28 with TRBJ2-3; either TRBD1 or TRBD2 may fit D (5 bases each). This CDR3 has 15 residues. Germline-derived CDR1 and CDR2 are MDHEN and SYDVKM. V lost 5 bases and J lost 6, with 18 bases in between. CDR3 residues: CASSPGTSLADTQYF. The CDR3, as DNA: TGTGCCAGCAGTCCCGGGACCTCCCTGGCGGATACGCAGTATTTT.

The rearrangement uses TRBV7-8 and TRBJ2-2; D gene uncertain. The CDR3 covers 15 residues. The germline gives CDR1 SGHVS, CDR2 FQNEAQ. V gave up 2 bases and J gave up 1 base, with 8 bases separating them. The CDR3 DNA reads TGTGCCAGCAGCTTACCGAGACTGAACACCGGGGAGCTGTTTTTT. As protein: CASSLPRLNTGELFF.

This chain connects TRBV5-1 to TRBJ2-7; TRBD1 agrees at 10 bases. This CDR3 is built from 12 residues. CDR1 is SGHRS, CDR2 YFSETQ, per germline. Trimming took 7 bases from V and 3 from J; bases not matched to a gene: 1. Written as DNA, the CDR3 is TGCGCCAGCGGGGACAGGGGCTACGAGCAGTACTTC. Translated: CASGDRGYEQYF.

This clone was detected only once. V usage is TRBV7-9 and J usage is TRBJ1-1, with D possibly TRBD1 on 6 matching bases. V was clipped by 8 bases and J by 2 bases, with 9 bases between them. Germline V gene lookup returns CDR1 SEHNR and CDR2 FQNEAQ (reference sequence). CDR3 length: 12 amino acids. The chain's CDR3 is CASLTGNTEAFF. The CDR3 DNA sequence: TGTGCCAGCTTGACAGGCAACACTGAAGCTTTCTTT.

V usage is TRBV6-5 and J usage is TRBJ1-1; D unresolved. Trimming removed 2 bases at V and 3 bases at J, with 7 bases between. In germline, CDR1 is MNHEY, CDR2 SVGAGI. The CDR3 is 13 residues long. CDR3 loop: CASSYEADTEAFF. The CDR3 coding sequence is TGTGCCAGCAGTTACGAGGCAGACACTGAAGCTTTCTTT.

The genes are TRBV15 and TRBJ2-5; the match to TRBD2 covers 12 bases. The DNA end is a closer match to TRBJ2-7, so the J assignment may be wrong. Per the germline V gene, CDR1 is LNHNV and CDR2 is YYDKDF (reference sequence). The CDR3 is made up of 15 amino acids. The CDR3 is CATSGGLAGSYEQYF. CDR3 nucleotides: TGTGCCACCAGCGGGGGACTAGCGGGTTCCTACGAGCAGTACTTC.

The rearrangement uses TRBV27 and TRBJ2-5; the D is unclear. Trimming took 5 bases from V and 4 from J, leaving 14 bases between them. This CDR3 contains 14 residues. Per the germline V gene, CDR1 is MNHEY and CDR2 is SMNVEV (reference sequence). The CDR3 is CASSLGRGGETQYF. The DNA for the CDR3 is TGTGCCAGCAGTCTAGGACGAGGTGGAGAGACCCAGTACTTC.

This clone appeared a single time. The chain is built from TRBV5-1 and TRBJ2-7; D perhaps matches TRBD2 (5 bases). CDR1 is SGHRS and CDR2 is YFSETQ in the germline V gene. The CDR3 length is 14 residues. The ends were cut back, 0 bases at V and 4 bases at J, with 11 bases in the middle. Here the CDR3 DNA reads TGCGCCAGCAGCTTGGTTTCTAGCAGTTACGAGCAGTACTTC. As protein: CASSLVSSSYEQYF. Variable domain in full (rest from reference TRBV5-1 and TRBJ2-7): KAGVTQTPRYLIKTRGQQVTLSCSPISGHRSVSWYQQTPGQGLQFLFEYFSETQRNKGNFPGRFSGRQFSNSRSEMNVSTLELGDSALYLCASSLVSSSYEQYFGPGTRLTVT.

CDR3 region: CASSFEAGANTGELFF. CDR3 DNA sequence: TGTGCCAGCAGCTTCGAGGCGGGAGCGAACACCGGGGAGCTGTTTTTT. The chain couples TRBV13 to TRBJ2-2; TRBD2 agrees at 7 bases. CDR1 PRHDT and CDR2 FYEKMQ come from the germline V gene (reference sequence). The trim removed 3 bases at V and 0 bases at J, leaving 4 bases unmatched. The CDR3 has 16 residues.

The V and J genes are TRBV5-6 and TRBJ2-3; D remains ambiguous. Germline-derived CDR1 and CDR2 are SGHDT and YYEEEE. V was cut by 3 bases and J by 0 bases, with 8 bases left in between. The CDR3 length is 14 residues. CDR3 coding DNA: TGTGCCAGCAGCTCTATCACTAGCACAGATACGCAGTATTTT. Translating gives CASSSITSTDTQYF.

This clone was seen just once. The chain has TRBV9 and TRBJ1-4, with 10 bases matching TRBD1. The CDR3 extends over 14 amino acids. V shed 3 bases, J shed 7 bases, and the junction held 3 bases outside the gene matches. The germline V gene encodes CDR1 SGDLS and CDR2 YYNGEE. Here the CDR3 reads CASSGQGAGEKLFF. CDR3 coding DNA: TGTGCCAGCAGCGGACAGGGGGCTGGTGAAAAACTGTTTTTT.

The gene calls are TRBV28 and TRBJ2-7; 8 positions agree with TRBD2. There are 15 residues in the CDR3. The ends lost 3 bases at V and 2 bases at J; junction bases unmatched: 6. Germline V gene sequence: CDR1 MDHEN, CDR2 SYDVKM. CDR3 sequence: CASSFGAGAPYEQYF. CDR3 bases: TGTGCCAGCAGTTTCGGAGCGGGAGCTCCCTACGAGCAGTACTTC.

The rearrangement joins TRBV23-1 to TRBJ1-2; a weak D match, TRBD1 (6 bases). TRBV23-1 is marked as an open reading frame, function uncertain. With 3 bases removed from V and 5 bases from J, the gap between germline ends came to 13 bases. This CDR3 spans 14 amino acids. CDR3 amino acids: CASSHPDRPYGYTF. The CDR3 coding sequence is TGCGCCAGCAGTCATCCCGACAGGCCTTATGGCTACACCTTC.

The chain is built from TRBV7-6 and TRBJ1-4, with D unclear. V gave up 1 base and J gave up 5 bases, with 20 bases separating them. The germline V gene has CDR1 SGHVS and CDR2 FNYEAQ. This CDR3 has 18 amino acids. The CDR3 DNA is TGTGCCAGCAGCTTAGATCGCCCCAGCCCAAAAAGGAATGAAAAACTGTTTTTT. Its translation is CASSLDRPSPKRNEKLFF.

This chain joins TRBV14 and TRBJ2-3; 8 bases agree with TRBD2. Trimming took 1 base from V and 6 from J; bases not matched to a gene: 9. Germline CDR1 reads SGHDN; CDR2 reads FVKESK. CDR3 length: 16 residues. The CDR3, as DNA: TGTGCCAGCAGCCAAGTCCGGCGGGAGGAGAGGGATACGCAGTATTTT. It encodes CASSQVRREERDTQYF.